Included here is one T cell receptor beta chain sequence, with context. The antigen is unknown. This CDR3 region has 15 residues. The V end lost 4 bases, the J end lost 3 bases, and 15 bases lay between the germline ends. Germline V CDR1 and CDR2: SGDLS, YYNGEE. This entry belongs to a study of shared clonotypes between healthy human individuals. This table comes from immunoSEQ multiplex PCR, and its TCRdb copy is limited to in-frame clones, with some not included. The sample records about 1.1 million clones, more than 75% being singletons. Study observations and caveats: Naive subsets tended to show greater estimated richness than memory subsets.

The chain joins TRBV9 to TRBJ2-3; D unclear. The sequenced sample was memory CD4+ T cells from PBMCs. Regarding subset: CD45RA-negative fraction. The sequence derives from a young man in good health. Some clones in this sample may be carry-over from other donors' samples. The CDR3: CASSPRSVSTDTQYF. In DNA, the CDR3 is TGTGCCAGCAGCCCCCGATCCGTGTCTACAGATACGCAGTATTTT.